Listed below are T cell receptor beta chains from one sample, sequenced in a study of cytomegalovirus exposure and HLA in healthy donors. Produced via immunoSEQ multiplex PCR; TCRdb's table is partial and in-frame only. The data contain roughly 36,000 clones, 74% of them singletons. The sample comprised PBMCs. These receptor sequences come from a man aged 25-45 years in good health and CMV-seronegative. Both conserved end residues are part of each CDR3. The D gene is left open where the match is weak. Only some rows state a clone size, as once, few, many or a class for expanded clones.

TRBV2	NA	TRBJ2-7	NA	CASSVNRRGYEQYF	TGTGCCAGCAGTGTCAATCGCAGAGGCTACGAGCAGTACTTC
TRBV5-1	TRBD2	TRBJ2-3	NA	CASSLVILAGGSTDTQYF	TGCGCCAGCAGCTTGGTTATTTTAGCGGGAGGAAGCACAGATACGCAGTATTTT
TRBV11-1	TRBD1	TRBJ1-2	few	CASSPTGAKGYTF	TGTGCCAGCAGCCCGACAGGGGCGAAGGGCTACACCTTC
TRBV19	NA	TRBJ2-2	NA	CASSRDGRDTGELFF	TGTGCCAGTAGTAGGGACGGGAGAGACACCGGGGAGCTGTTTTTT
TRBV7-2	TRBD1	TRBJ1-5	NA	CASSLVTGRGRRNQPQHF	TGTGCCAGCAGCTTAGTCACCGGCAGGGGGCGACGCAATCAGCCCCAGCATTTT
TRBV6-5	NA	TRBJ1-2	NA	CASSYGVGGVSGYTF	TGTGCCAGCAGTTACGGGGTTGGGGGGGTCTCGGGCTACACCTTC
TRBV5-1	TRBD2	TRBJ2-5	NA	CASSLVAGGPETQYF	TGCGCCAGCAGCTTGGTAGCGGGGGGGCCTGAGACCCAGTACTTC
TRBV2	TRBD1	TRBJ1-2	NA	CASKGQGAYGYTF	TGTGCCAGCAAGGGACAGGGAGCCTATGGCTACACCTTC
TRBV19	TRBD1	TRBJ1-5	few	CASSIADRGYNQPQHF	TGTGCCAGTAGTATAGCGGACAGGGGGTACAATCAGCCCCAGCATTTT
TRBV5-1	NA	TRBJ2-3	NA	CASSLRTLETDTQYF	TGCGCCAGCAGCCTACGGACTTTAGAAACAGATACGCAGTATTTT
TRBV9	NA	TRBJ2-1	NA	CASKGDGYEQFF	TGTGCCAGCAAGGGGGACGGGTATGAGCAGTTCTTC
TRBV10-2	NA	TRBJ2-7	NA	CASSDGYEQYF	TGCGCCAGCAGTGACGGGTACGAGCAGTACTTC
TRBV5-1	TRBD1	TRBJ1-2	NA	CASSPGGTFGHGYTF	TGCGCCAGCAGTCCAGGGGGTACGTTTGGTCATGGCTACACCTTC
TRBV19	NA	TRBJ1-5	few	CASRWGLQPQHF	TGTGCCAGTAGATGGGGACTTCAGCCCCAGCATTTT
TRBV14	TRBD1	TRBJ1-3	NA	CASSQVGGSDTIYF	TGTGCCAGCAGCCAAGTAGGGGGCTCGGACACCATATATTTT
TRBV7-7	TRBD2	TRBJ2-6	NA	CASGLGTGANVLTF	TGTGCTAGCGGACTAGGAACTGGGGCCAACGTCCTGACTTTC
TRBV7-6	NA	TRBJ2-7	few	CASSLAHTGYEQYF	TGTGCCAGCAGCTTAGCCCATACTGGCTACGAGCAGTACTTC
TRBV2	TRBD1	TRBJ2-4	NA	CASSEGQGNIQYF	TGTGCCAGCAGTGAGGGACAGGGGAACATTCAGTACTTC
TRBV9	NA	TRBJ2-7	NA	CASSVADSEAYEQYF	TGTGCCAGCAGCGTAGCTGACAGCGAAGCCTACGAGCAGTACTTC
TRBV25-1	NA	TRBJ2-2	NA	CASSEPSRGELFF	TGTGCCAGCAGTGAGCCCTCTCGGGGGGAGCTGTTTTTT
TRBV9	NA	TRBJ2-3	NA	CASSPSGGRADTQYF	TGTGCCAGCAGCCCGTCGGGGGGCAGGGCAGATACGCAGTATTTT
TRBV4-1	NA	TRBJ2-7	medium-sized	CASSQADSSYEQYF	TGCGCCAGCAGCCAAGCGGACAGCTCCTACGAGCAGTACTTC